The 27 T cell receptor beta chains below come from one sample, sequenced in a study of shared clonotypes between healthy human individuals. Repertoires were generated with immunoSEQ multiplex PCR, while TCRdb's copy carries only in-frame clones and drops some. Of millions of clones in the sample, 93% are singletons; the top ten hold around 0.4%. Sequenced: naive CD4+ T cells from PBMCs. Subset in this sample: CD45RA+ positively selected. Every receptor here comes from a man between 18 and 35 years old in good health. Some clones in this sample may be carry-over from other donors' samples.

CDR3 coding DNA: TGTGCCAGCAGCCCGGTGGACGGCTATGGCTACACCTTC. Encoded protein: CASSPVDGYGYTF. The rearrangement uses TRBV9 and TRBJ1-2; no definite D call. CDR1 and CDR2 from the germline V gene are SGDLS and YYNGEE. CDR3 length: 13 amino acids. V shed 4 bases and J shed 4 bases, with 11 bases lying between them.

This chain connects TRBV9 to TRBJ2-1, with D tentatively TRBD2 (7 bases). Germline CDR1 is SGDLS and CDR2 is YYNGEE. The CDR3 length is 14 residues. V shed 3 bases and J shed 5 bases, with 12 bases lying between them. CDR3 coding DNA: TGTGCCAGCAGCGAGGGGGGGACTAACAATGAGCAGTTCTTC. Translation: CASSEGGTNNEQFF.

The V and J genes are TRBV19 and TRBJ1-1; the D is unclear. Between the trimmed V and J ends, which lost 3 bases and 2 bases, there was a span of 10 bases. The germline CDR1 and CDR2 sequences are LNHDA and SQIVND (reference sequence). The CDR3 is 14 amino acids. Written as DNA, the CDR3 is TGTGCCAGTAGTATGCGCGGGGAAAACACTGAAGCTTTCTTT. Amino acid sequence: CASSMRGENTEAFF. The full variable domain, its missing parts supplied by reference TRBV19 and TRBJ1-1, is DGGITQSPKYLFRKEGQNVTLSCEQNLNHDAMYWYRQDPGQGLRLIYYSQIVNDFQKGDIAEGYSVSREKKESFPLTVTSAQKNPTAFYLCASSMRGENTEAFFGQGTRLTVV.

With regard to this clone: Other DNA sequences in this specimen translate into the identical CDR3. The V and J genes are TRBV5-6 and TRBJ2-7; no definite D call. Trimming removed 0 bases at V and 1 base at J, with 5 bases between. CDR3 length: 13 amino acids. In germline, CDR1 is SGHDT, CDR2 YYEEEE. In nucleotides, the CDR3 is TGTGCCAGCAGCTTGGTAGATTCCTACGAGCAGTACTTC. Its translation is CASSLVDSYEQYF.

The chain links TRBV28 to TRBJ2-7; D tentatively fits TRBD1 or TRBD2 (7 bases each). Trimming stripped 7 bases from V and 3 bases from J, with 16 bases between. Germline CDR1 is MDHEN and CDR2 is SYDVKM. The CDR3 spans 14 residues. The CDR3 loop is CASTVGGGSYEQYF. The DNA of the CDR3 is TGTGCCAGCACCGTAGGGGGCGGGAGCTACGAGCAGTACTTC. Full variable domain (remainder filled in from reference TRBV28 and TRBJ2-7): DVKVTQSSRYLVKRTGEKVFLECVQDMDHENMFWYRQDPGLGLRLIYFSYDVKMKEKGDIPEGYSVSREKKERFSLILESASTNQTSMYLCASTVGGGSYEQYFGPGTRLTVT.

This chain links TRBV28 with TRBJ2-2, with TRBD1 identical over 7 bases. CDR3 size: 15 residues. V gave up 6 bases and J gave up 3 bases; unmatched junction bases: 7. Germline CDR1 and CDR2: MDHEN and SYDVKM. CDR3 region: CASSEGQIDTGELFF. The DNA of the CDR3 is TGTGCCAGCAGCGAGGGACAGATCGACACCGGGGAGCTGTTTTTT.

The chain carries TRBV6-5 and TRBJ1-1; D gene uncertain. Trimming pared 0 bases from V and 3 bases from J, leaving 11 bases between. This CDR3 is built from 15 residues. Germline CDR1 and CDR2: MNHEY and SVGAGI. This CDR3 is CASSYSSRVDTEAFF. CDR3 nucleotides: TGTGCCAGCAGTTACTCGTCCCGGGTCGACACTGAAGCTTTCTTT.

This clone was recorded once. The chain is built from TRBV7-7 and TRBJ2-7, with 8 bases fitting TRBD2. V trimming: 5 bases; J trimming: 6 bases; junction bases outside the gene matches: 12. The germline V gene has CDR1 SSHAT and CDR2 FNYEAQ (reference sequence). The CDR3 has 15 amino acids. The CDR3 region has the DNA TGTGCCAGCAGCCCGCACCCGGGAGGGCCGTGCGAGCAGTACTTC. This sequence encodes CASSPHPGGPCEQYF.

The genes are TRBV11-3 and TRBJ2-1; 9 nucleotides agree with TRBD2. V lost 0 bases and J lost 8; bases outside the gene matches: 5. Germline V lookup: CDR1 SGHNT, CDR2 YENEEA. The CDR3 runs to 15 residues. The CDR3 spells CASSLEGGRGDEQFF. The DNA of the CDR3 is TGTGCCAGCAGCTTAGAAGGCGGGAGGGGCGATGAGCAGTTCTTC.

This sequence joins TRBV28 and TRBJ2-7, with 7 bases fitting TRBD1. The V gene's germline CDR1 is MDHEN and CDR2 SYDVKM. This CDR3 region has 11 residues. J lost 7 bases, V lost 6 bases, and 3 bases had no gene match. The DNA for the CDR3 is TGTGCCAGCAGGGGGGACAGTGAGCAGTACTTC. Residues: CASRGDSEQYF.

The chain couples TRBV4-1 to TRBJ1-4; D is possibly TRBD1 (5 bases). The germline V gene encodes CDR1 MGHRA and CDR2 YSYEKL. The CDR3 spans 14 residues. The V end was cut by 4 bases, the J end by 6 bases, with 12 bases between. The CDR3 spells CASSLGATDEKLFF. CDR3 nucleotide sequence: TGCGCCAGCAGCCTAGGGGCAACGGATGAAAAACTGTTTTTT.

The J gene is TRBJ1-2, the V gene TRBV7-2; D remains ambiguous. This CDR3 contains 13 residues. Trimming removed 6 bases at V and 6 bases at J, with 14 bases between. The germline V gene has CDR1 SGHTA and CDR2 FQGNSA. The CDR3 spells CASSPRRENGYTF. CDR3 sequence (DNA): TGTGCCAGCAGTCCCAGGAGGGAGAATGGCTACACCTTC.

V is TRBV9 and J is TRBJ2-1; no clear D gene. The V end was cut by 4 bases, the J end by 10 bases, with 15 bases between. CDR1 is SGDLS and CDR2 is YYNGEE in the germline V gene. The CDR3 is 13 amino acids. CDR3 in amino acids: CASSSRREEEQFF. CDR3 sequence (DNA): TGTGCCAGCAGCTCGCGCCGCGAGGAAGAGCAGTTCTTC.

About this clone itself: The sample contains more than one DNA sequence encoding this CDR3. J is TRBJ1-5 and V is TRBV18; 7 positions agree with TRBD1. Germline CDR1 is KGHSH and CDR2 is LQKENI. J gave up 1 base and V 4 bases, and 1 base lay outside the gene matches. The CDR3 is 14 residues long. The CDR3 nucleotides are TGTGCCAGCTCACGACAGGGCAGCAATCAGCCCCAGCATTTT. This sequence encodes CASSRQGSNQPQHF. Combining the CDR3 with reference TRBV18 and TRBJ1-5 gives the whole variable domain NAGVMQNPRHLVRRRGQEARLRCSPMKGHSHVYWYRQLPEEGLKFMVYLQKENIIDESGMPKERFSAEFPKEGPSILRIQQVVRGDSAAYFCASSRQGSNQPQHFGDGTRLSIL.

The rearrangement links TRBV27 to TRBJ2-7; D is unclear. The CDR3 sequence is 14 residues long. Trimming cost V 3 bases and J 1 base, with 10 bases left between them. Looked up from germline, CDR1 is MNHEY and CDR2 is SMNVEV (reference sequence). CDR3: CASSLYGPSYEQYF. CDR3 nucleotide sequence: TGTGCCAGCAGTTTGTACGGGCCATCCTACGAGCAGTACTTC.

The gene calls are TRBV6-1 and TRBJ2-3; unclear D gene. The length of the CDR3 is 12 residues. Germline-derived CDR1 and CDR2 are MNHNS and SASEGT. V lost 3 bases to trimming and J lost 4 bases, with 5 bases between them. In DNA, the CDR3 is TGTGCCAGCAGTGATCGGTCAGATACGCAGTATTTT. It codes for CASSDRSDTQYF.

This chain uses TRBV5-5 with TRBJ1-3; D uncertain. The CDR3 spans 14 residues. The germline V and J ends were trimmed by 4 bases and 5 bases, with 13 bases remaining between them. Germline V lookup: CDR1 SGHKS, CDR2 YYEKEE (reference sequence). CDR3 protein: CASSPWAVRNTIYF. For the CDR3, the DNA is TGTGCCAGCAGCCCGTGGGCAGTTAGAAACACCATATATTTT.

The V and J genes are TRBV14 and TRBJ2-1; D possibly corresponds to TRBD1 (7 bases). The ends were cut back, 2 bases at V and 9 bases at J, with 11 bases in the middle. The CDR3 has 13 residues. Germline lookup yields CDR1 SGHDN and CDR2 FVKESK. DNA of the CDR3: TGTGCCAGCAGCCAACAGGGGGGAGGTGAGCAGTTCTTC. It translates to CASSQQGGGEQFF.

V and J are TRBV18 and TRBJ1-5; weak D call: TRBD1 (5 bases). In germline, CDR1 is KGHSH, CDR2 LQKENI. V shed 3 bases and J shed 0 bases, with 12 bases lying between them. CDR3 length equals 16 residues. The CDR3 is CASSPLPGGSNQPQHF. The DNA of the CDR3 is TGTGCCAGCTCACCGCTTCCCGGGGGTAGCAATCAGCCCCAGCATTTT.

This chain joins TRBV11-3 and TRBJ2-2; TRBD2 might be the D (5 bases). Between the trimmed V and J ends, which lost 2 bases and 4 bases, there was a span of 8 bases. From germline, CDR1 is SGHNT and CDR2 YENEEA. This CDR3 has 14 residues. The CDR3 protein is CASSLYRGTGELFF. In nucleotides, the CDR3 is TGTGCCAGCAGCTTATATCGGGGCACCGGGGAGCTGTTTTTT.

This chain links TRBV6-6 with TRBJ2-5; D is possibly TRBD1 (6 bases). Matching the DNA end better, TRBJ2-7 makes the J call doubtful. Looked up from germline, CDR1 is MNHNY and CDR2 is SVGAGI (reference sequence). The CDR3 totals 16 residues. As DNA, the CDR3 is TGTGCCAGCAGTCCGGGACATCGATTCGGGGTCAACGAGCAGTACTTC. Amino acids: CASSPGHRFGVNEQYF.

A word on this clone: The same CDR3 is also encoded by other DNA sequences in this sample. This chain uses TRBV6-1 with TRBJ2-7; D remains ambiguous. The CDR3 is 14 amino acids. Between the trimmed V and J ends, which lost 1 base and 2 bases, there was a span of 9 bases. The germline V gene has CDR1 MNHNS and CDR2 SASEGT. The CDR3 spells CASSEGGATYEQYF. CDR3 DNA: TGTGCCAGCAGTGAAGGAGGCGCAACCTACGAGCAGTACTTC.

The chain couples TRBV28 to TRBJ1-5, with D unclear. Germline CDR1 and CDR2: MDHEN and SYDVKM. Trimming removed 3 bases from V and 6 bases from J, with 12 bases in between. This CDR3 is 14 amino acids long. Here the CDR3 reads CASSLSRVSQPQHF. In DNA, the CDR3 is TGTGCCAGCAGTTTGAGTCGGGTAAGTCAGCCCCAGCATTTT.

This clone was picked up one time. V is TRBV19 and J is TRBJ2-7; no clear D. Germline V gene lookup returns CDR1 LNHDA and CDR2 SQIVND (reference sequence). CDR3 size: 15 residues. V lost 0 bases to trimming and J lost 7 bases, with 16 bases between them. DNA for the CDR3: TGTGCCAGTAGTATAGATGGCCCCCGTTTCGAAGAGCAGTACTTC. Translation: CASSIDGPRFEEQYF.

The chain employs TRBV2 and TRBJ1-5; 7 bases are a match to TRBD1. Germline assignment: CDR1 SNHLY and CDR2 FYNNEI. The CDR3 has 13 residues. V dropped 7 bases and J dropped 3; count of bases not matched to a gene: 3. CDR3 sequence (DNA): TGTGCCAGCACCGGACAGGTCAATCAGCCCCAGCATTTT. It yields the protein CASTGQVNQPQHF.

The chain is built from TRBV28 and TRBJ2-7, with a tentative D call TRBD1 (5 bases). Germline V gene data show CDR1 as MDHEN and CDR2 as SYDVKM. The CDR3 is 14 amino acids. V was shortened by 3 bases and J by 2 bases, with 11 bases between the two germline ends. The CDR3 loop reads CASSFPGRAYEQYF. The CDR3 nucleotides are TGTGCCAGCAGTTTCCCCGGCAGGGCCTACGAGCAGTACTTC.

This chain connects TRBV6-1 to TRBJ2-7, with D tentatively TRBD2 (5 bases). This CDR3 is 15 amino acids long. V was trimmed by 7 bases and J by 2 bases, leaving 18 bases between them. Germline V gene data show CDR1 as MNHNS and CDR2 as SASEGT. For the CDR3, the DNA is TGTGCCAGCACTGCATTTCGGGGTGCCACCTACGAGCAGTACTTC. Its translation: CASTAFRGATYEQYF.